This is a list of T cell receptor beta chains from one sample in a study of blood T cell repertoires in COVID-19. The data were produced by immunoSEQ multiplex PCR, yet TCRdb's version contains in-frame clones alone and is incomplete. The sample includes 170,000 or so clones, more than 85% of them seen just once. Source material: peripheral blood. These receptors originate from a man aged 35-49 years with active or convalescent COVID-19. Each CDR3 is given with its conserved first and last residue.

v_call cdr3_aa
TRBV28 CASSPNTGSGEETQYF
TRBV7-2 CASSFVGGVDETQYF
TRBV6-1 CASSEAATGVYEQYF
TRBV9 CASSATGSPLHF
TRBV7-2 CASSLLDRDETQYF
TRBV6-6 CASRGRGADEQYF
TRBV3-1/TRBV3-2 CASGVRTGETGELFF
TRBV6-5 CASSTPTVNTEAFF
TRBV3-1/TRBV3-2 CASSQDLPEGTGELFF
TRBV25-1 CASSEPSGSTDTQYF
TRBV7-9 CASSPRLAGGKDTYNEQFF
TRBV11-3 CASSLQSGGTYNEQFF
TRBV7-8 CASSSGQTTNEQYF
TRBV11-3 CASSLEGGLLYGYTF
TRBV9 CASSVGGDPGQPQHF
TRBV2 CASSEPGVYGYTF
TRBV9 CASSVAGRGGGGYTF
TRBV19 CASSIQTGGTEAFF
TRBV11-2 CASGLTGAYIQYF
TRBV6-6 CASSQGLHSPLHF
TRBV12-3/TRBV12-4 CASSFTENTEAFF
TRBV7-2 CASSSGAVNTIYF
TRBV28 CASSPISTGSNREQYF
TRBV6-2/TRBV6-3 CASSFSNYGYTF
TRBV7-8 CASSSDSYSGNTIYF
TRBV28 CASTMGHSGYTF
TRBV6-5 CASSPGLSQPQHF
TRBV27 CASSLLAGRAVNEQFF
TRBV3-1/TRBV3-2 CASSQGQRGAFF
TRBV3-1/TRBV3-2 CASSHPRGPQETQYF
TRBV6-6 CASSYSRQGEDTIYF
TRBV4-1 CAVTGRSTDTQYF
TRBV4-2 CASSSDRYQETQYF
TRBV27 CASSSYGQPQHF
TRBV6-2/TRBV6-3 CASSYSRHDNSPLHF
TRBV6-5 CASSSREGTFYGYTF
TRBV7-9 CASSSRSDTQYF
TRBV4-1 CASSQTSGETQYF
TRBV30 CAWSKGDETQYF
TRBV11-3 CASSFRQWETSEQFF
TRBV15 CATSRGGQGTEAFF
TRBV27 CASSLQPGQGFYEQYF
TRBV7-2 CASSRTGSEQYF
TRBV10-3 CAISASNGYNEQFF
TRBV25-1 CASSTGVGANVLTF